This T cell receptor beta chain comes out of a study of T-cell memory formation after mild COVID-19. Each CDR3 protein is one row after TCRdb ran MiXCR on the 5' RACE reads. Of 70,000 to 100,000 distinct CDR3 sequences listed, approximately 16% were seen once; the top ten hold approximately 40%. This clonotype appeared a few times. Deletions cut 3 bases from V and 8 bases from J, with 5 bases between. Germline V lookup: CDR1 SGHDT, CDR2 YYEEEE. The CDR3 is made up of 11 amino acids. This rearrangement joins TRBV5-6 to TRBJ2-2, with D perhaps TRBD2 (5 bases). Sample: PBMCs or a T cell subset sorted from them (not recorded which). The source is a man younger than 30 who had mild COVID-19 (a few samples of this study predate the infection). Cell type and time point are not known. CDR3 residues: CASSWRGELFF. In DNA, the CDR3 is TGTGCCAGCAGCTGGAGGGGGGAGCTGTTTTTT.